A single sample gave rise to the 15 T cell receptor beta chains below, sequenced in a study of CD8 T cells in Susac syndrome. RNA totalling about 0.5 to 1 ug underwent reverse transcription with random hexamers. MiXCR, run by TCRdb on the immunoSEQ multiplex PCR reads, gives a single entry per CDR3 protein. The sample has 150,000 to 200,000 distinct CDR3 sequences, approximately 94% seen once. The source material was CD4+ T cells from PBMCs. These receptors all come from a human donor with multiple sclerosis.

The chain joins TRBV5-1 to TRBJ1-1; a possible D gene is TRBD1 (5 bases). The V end lost 4 bases, the J end lost 5 bases, and 15 bases lay between the germline ends. Germline assignment: CDR1 SGHRS and CDR2 YFSETQ. The CDR3 runs to 14 residues. CDR3 DNA sequence: TGCGCCAGCAGCGTTACGCCGGGGGGGACTGAAGCTTTCTTT. This translates into CASSVTPGGTEAFF.

This clonotype was seen once. The rearrangement uses TRBV4-1 and TRBJ2-5; D possibly corresponds to TRBD2 (5 bases). V gave up 4 bases and J gave up 3 bases, with 12 bases separating them. CDR3 size: 14 residues. In germline, CDR1 is MGHRA, CDR2 YSYEKL. Here the CDR3 DNA reads TGCGCCAGCAGCCCCCGAGCGGATGAAGAGACCCAGTACTTC. It encodes CASSPRADEETQYF.

This clonotype was detected only once. The chain carries TRBV12-3 or TRBV12-4 and TRBJ2-2; 8 bases map to TRBD1. With 6 bases clipped from V and 5 bases from J, the junction kept 2 bases outside the gene matches. The CDR3 has 13 residues. Here the CDR3 DNA reads TGTGCCAGCAGGGGACAGGCGACCGGGGAGCTGTTTTTT. Its translation: CASRGQATGELFF.

The V and J genes are TRBV7-2 and TRBJ1-5, with D possibly being TRBD1 (6 bases). V lost 5 bases to trimming and J lost 7 bases, with 18 bases between them. This CDR3 is 15 amino acids long. Germline V gene data show CDR1 as SGHTA and CDR2 as FQGNSA. CDR3 sequence: CASSPHGGQSQPQHF. The CDR3 DNA reads as TGTGCCAGCAGCCCCCACGGCGGACAGTCCCAGCCCCAGCATTTT.

The chain couples TRBV18 to TRBJ1-5; no clear D. Germline V CDR1 and CDR2: KGHSH, LQKENI. Between the trimmed V and J ends, which lost 6 bases and 3 bases, there was a span of 12 bases. CDR3 length equals 14 residues. CDR3 sequence reads: CASSPQRDNQPQHF. CDR3 DNA sequence: TGTGCCAGCTCCCCCCAGAGGGACAATCAGCCCCAGCATTTT.

This chain connects TRBV18 to TRBJ2-5; D gene unclear. V lost 3 bases, J lost 5 bases, and 7 bases lay in between. The CDR3 totals 12 residues. Per the germline V gene, CDR1 is KGHSH and CDR2 is LQKENI. The CDR3 sequence is CASSPYTETQYF. As DNA, the CDR3 is TGTGCCAGCTCACCCTATACGGAGACCCAGTACTTC.

The V and J genes are TRBV30 and TRBJ1-3; D is ambiguous. CDR1 is GTSNPN and CDR2 is SVGIG in the germline V gene (reference sequence). The CDR3 extends over 11 amino acids. V was shortened by 5 bases and J by 5 bases, with 7 bases between the two germline ends. The DNA of the CDR3 is TGTGCCTGGTCGGGCAGAAACACCATATATTTT. It yields the protein CAWSGRNTIYF.

V usage is TRBV30 and J usage is TRBJ1-1; TRBD1 agrees at 10 bases. The ends lost 5 bases at V and 4 bases at J; junction bases unmatched: 4. Germline V CDR1 and CDR2: GTSNPN, SVGIG (reference sequence). The CDR3 is made up of 13 amino acids. CDR3 bases: TGTGCCTGGGGGGACAGGGGCGGCACTGAAGCTTTCTTT. Translation gives CAWGDRGGTEAFF.

The genes are TRBV20-1 and TRBJ2-1; no firm D call. Germline assignment: CDR1 DFQATT and CDR2 SNEGSKA (reference sequence). There are 12 residues in the CDR3. Between the trimmed V and J ends, which lost 3 bases and 6 bases, there was a span of 9 bases. CDR3: CSARGGVNEQFF. CDR3 nucleotide sequence: TGCAGTGCTAGGGGCGGAGTCAATGAGCAGTTCTTC.

The V and J genes are TRBV4-2 and TRBJ2-3; D may be TRBD1 or TRBD2 (6 bases each). This CDR3 contains 12 residues. V was shortened by 5 bases and J by 15 bases, with 18 bases between the two germline ends. Germline CDR1 is LGHNA and CDR2 is YNFKEQ. The CDR3 here is CASSKGDWLPYF. Written as DNA, the CDR3 is TGTGCCAGCAGCAAGGGGGACTGGCTCCCCTATTTT.

The chain carries TRBV3-1 and TRBJ2-1, with a possible D match to TRBD2 (6 bases). V shed 5 bases and J shed 7 bases, with 12 bases lying between them. This CDR3 is 13 amino acids long. From germline, CDR1 is LGHDT and CDR2 YNNKEL (reference sequence). CDR3 amino acids: CASSILAVNEQFF. In DNA form, the CDR3 reads TGTGCCAGCAGCATACTAGCAGTGAATGAGCAGTTCTTC.

The chain is built from TRBV3-1 and TRBJ2-5; 11 nucleotides agree with TRBD2. After removal of 5 bases from V and 3 bases from J, the junction contained 5 bases not matched to a gene. CDR3 size: 15 residues. Germline V gives CDR1 LGHDT, CDR2 YNNKEL (reference sequence). CDR3 region: CASSYLTSGKETQYF. CDR3 in DNA: TGTGCCAGCAGCTACTTGACTAGCGGGAAAGAGACCCAGTACTTC.

V and J are TRBV20-1 and TRBJ1-1, with unresolved D. The CDR3 totals 14 residues. V was shortened by 1 base and J by 3 bases, with 12 bases between the two germline ends. Germline V gene lookup returns CDR1 DFQATT and CDR2 SNEGSKA (reference sequence). The CDR3 nucleotides are TGCAGTGCTAGAGTTAGCCTGGCAGACACTGAAGCTTTCTTT. It specifies CSARVSLADTEAFF.

The chain combines TRBV24-1 with TRBJ2-2; no reliable D call. CDR1 is KGHDR, CDR2 SFDVKD, per germline. The CDR3 is made up of 16 amino acids. With 4 bases removed from V and 3 bases from J, the gap between germline ends came to 14 bases. The CDR3 DNA reads as TGTGCCACCAGTGACCGAAACCTGTGGGACACCGGGGAGCTGTTTTTT. Translating gives CATSDRNLWDTGELFF.

The count of this clonotype is one. The V call is TRBV6-1, the J call TRBJ1-4, with a weak D call TRBD1 (5 bases). Germline CDR1 and CDR2: MNHNS and SASEGT. Trimming took off 4 bases at V and 4 bases at J, with 16 bases between the two ends. The CDR3 contains 16 residues. DNA of the CDR3: TGTGCCAGCAGTGGATTCGACAGTTTCGGTAATGAAAAACTGTTTTTT. Protein: CASSGFDSFGNEKLFF.